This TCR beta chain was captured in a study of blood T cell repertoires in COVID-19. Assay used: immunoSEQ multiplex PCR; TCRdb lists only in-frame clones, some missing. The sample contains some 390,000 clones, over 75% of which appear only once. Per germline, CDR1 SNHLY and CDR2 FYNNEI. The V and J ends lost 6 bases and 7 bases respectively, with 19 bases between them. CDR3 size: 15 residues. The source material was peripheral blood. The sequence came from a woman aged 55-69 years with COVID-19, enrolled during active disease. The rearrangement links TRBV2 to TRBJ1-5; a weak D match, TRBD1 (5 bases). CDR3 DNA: TGTGCCAGCAGCTCCTCCGGGCAGGGCGCACAGCCCCAGCATTTT. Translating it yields CASSSSGQGAQPQHF.